These 8 T cell receptor beta chains originate from one sample sequenced in a study of blood T cell repertoires in COVID-19. Clones were read by immunoSEQ multiplex PCR, and TCRdb kept only the in-frame ones, dropping some. Here the sample spans roughly 250,000 clones, about 87% being singletons. What was sequenced was PBMCs or T cells enriched from blood (not recorded which). The receptors stem from a woman aged 30 to 39 with acute COVID-19.

This clone was observed a handful of times. The chain links TRBV27 to TRBJ1-6, with TRBD1 identical over 9 bases. CDR1 and CDR2 from the germline V gene are MNHEY and SMNVEV (reference sequence). The CDR3 has 14 residues. V trimming: 8 bases; J trimming: 2 bases; junction bases outside the gene matches: 1. This CDR3 reads CASGQGTYNSPLHF. The DNA for the CDR3 is TGTGCCAGCGGACAGGGGACCTATAATTCACCCCTCCACTTT.

V and J are TRBV29-1 and TRBJ1-2, with 7 bases that match TRBD1. Germline values: CDR1 SQVTM, CDR2 ANQGSEA. The trim removed 4 bases at V and 4 bases at J, leaving 9 bases unmatched. This CDR3 is built from 14 residues. The CDR3: CSVGRQGYGYGYTF. CDR3 nucleotide sequence: TGCAGCGTTGGACGACAGGGTTATGGCTATGGCTACACCTTC. Combining the CDR3 with reference TRBV29-1 and TRBJ1-2 gives the whole variable domain SAVISQKPSRDICQRGTSLTIQCQVDSQVTMMFWYRQQPGQSLTLIATANQGSEATYESGFVIDKFPISRPNLTFSTLTVSNMSPEDSSIYLCSVGRQGYGYGYTFGSGTRLTVV.

The rearrangement links TRBV5-4 to TRBJ1-1; possibly TRBD1 for D (6 bases). The germline gives CDR1 SGHNT, CDR2 YYREEE (reference sequence). V was pared by 0 bases and J by 1 base, with 7 bases between. There are 14 residues in the CDR3. This CDR3 reads CASSLDRANTEAFF. The DNA for the CDR3 is TGTGCCAGCAGCTTGGACAGGGCGAACACTGAAGCTTTCTTT.

To note about this clone: A junction boundary mismatches the germline segment, possibly from a read error. The chain recombines TRBV4-1 with TRBJ2-7; D possibly corresponds to TRBD1 (5 bases). In germline, CDR1 is MGHRA, CDR2 YSYEKL. The CDR3 consists of 13 residues. CDR3 sequence (DNA): TGCGCCAGCAGCCAAGGATTAGAGACAGAATCGGACTTC. The encoded protein is CASSQGLETESDF.

The genes are TRBV18 and TRBJ1-1; TRBD1 aligns across 7 bases. Trimming at V came to 4 bases and at J to 1 base, leaving 6 bases not matched to a gene. Germline V lookup: CDR1 KGHSH, CDR2 LQKENI. This CDR3 region has 15 residues. The CDR3 sequence is CASSLGTAQNTEAFF. The CDR3 DNA reads as TGTGCCAGCTCACTCGGGACAGCACAGAACACTGAAGCTTTCTTT.

This chain connects TRBV27 to TRBJ1-2; TRBD1 agrees at 8 bases. J gave up 9 bases and V 8 bases, and 17 bases lay outside the gene matches. Germline-derived CDR1 and CDR2 are MNHEY and SMNVEV (reference sequence). The CDR3 contains 15 residues. CDR3 coding DNA: TGTGCCAGCCGAACCGCGGGACAGGTGTTTCCGAGCTACACCTTC. This sequence encodes CASRTAGQVFPSYTF.

This clone is a singleton in its sample. The chain couples TRBV10-3 to TRBJ2-5; the match to TRBD1 covers 7 bases. In germline, CDR1 is ENHRY, CDR2 SYGVKD. After removal of 0 bases from V and 4 bases from J, the junction contained 14 bases not matched to a gene. CDR3 length: 18 amino acids. As DNA, the CDR3 is TGTGCCATCAGTGAGTCGGGAGATAGGGGGCGGATGCGAGAGACCCAGTACTTC. Translation: CAISESGDRGRMRETQYF.

J is TRBJ2-3 and V is TRBV7-9; TRBD1 aligns across 11 bases. The CDR3 contains 14 residues. The V segment lost 6 bases and the J segment 6 bases; nucleotides outside the gene matches: 5. CDR1 SEHNR and CDR2 FQNEAQ come from the germline V gene (reference sequence). The CDR3 nucleotides are TGTGCCAGCAGTCCCGGGACAGGGGGGGATACGCAGTATTTT. This gives the protein CASSPGTGGDTQYF.